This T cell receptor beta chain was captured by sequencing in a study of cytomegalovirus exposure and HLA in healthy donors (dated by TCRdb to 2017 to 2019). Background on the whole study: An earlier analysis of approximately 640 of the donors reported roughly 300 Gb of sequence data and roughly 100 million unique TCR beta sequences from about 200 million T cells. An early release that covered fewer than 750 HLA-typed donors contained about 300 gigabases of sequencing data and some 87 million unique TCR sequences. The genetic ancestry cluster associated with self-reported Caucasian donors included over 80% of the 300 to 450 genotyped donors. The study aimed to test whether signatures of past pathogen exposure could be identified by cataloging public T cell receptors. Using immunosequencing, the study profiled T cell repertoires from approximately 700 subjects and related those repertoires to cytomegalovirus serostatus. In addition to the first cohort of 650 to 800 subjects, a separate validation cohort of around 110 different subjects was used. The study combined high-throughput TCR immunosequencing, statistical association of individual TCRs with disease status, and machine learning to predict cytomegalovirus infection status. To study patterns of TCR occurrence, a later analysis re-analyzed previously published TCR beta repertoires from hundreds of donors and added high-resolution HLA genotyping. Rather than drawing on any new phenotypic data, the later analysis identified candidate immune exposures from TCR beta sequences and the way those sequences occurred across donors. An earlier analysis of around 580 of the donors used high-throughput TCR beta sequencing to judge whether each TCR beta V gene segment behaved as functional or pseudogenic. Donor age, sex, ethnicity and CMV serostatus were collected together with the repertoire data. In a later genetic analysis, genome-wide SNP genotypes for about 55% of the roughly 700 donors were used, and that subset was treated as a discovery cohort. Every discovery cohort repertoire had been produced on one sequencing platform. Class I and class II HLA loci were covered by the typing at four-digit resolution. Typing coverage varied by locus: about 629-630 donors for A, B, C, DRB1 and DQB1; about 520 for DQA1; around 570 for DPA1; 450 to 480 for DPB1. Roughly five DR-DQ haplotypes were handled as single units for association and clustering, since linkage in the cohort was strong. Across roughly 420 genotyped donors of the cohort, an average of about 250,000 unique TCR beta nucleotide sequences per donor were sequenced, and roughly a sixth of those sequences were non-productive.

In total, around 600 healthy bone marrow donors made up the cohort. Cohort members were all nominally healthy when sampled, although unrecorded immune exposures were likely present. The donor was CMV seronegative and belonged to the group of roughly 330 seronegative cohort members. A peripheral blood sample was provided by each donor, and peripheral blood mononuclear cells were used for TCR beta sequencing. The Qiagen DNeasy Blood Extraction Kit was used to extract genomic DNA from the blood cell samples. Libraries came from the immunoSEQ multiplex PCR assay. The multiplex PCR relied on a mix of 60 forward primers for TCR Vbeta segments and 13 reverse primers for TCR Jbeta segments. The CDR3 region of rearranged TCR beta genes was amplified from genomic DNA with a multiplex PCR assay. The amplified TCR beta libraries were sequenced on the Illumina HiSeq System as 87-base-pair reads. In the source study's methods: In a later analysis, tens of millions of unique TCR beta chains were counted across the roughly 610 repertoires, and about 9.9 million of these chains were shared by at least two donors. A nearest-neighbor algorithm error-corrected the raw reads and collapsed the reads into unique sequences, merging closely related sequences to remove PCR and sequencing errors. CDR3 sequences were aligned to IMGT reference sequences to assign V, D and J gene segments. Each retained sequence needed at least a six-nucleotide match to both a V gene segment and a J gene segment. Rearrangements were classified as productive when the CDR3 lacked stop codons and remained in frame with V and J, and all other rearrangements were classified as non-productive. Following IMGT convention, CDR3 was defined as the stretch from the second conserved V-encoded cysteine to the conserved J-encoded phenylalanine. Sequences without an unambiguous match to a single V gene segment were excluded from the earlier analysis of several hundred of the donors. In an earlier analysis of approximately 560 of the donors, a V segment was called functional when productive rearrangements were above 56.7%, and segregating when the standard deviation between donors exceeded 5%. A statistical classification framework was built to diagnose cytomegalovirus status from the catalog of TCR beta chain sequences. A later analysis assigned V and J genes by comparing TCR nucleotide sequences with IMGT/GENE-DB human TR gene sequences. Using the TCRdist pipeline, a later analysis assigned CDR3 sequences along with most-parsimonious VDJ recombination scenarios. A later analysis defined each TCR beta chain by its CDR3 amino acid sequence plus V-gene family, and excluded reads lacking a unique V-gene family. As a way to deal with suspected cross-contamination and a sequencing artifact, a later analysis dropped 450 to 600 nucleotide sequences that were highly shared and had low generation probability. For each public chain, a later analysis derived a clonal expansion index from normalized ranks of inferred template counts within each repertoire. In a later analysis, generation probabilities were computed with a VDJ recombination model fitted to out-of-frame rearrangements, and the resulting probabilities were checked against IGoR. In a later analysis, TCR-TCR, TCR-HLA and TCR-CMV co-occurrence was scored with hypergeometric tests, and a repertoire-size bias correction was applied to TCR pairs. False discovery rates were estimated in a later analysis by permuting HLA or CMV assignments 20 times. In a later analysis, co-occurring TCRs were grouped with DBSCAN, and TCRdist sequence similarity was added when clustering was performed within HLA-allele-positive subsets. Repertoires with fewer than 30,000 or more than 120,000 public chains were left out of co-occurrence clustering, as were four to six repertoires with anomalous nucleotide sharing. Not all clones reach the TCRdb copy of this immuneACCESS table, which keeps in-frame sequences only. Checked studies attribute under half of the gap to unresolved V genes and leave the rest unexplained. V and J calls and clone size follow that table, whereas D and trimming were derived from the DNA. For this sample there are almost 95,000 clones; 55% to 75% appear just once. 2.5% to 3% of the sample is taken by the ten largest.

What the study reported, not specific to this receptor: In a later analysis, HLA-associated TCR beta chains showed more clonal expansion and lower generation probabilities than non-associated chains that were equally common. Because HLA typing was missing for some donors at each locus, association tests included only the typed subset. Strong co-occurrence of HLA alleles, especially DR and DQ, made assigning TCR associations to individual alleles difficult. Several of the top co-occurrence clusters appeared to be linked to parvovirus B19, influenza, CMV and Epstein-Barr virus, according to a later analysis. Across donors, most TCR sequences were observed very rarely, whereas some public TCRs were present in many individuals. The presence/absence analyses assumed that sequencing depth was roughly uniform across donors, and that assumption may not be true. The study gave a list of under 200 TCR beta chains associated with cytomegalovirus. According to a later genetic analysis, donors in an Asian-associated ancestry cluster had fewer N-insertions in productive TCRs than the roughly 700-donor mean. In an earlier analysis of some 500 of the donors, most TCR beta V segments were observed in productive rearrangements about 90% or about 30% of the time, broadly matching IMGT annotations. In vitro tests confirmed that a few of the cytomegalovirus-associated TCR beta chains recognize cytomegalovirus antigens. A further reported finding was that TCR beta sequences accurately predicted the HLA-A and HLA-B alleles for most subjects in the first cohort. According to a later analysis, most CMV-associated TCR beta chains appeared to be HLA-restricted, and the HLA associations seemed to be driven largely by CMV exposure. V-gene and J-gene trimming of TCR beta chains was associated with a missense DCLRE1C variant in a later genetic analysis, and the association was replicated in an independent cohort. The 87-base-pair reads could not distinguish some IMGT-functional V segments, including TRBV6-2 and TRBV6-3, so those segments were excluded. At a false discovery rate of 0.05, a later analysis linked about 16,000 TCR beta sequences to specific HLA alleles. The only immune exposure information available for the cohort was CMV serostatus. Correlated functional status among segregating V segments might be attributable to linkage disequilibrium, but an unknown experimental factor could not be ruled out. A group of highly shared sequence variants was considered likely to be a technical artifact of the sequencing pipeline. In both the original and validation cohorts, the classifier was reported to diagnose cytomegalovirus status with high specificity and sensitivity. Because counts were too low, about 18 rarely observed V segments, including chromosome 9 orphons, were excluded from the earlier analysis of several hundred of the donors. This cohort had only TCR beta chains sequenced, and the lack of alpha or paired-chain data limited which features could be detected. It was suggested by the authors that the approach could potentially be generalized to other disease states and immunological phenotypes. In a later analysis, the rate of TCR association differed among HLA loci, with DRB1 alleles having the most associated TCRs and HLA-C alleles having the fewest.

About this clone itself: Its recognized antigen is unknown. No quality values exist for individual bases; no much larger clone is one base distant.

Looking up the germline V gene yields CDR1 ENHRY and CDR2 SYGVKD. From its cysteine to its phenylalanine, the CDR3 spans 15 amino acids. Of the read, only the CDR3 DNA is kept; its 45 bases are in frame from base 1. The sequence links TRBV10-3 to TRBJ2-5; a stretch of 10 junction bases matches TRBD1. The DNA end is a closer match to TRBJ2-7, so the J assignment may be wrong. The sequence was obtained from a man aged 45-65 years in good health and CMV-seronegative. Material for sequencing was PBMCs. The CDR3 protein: CAISEPGQGWYEQYF. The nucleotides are TGTGCCATCAGTGAACCGGGACAGGGGTGGTACGAGCAGTACTTC.